These 29 T cell receptor beta chains came from one sample sequenced in a study of glioma-infiltrating T cells. TCR alpha and beta CDR3 regions were amplified from RNA using iRepertoire nested multiplex PCR. TCRdb used MiXCR to reprocess the multiplex PCR reads, holding one entry per CDR3 protein. The top ten clones hold over 20% of a sample with 150,000 to 200,000 distinct CDR3 sequences, more than 25% of them seen once. Sequencing used glioma tissue, nonneoplastic brain tissue, or PBMCs (not recorded which). The receptor source for this set is a human donor with low-grade glioma or glioblastoma, undergoing nonglioma brain surgery, or in good health (not recorded which).

This clonotype showed up just a few times. The genes are TRBV5-1 and TRBJ2-2; TRBD1 is a possible D gene (6 bases). This CDR3 has 15 residues. CDR1 is SGHRS, CDR2 YFSETQ, per germline. V was trimmed by 4 bases and J by 2 bases, leaving 12 bases between them. The CDR3 is CASSPGQYNTGELFF. The CDR3 nucleotides read TGCGCCAGCAGCCCCGGACAGTACAACACCGGGGAGCTGTTTTTT.

Concerning this clonotype itself: The junction departs from germline at one end; a sequencing error may be responsible. This CDR3 reads CASSSPSGSGAKDIQYF. The DNA for the CDR3 is TGTGCCAGCAGTTCCCCTAGCGGGAGTGGGGCCAAAGACATTCAGTACTTC. The V and J genes are TRBV28 and TRBJ2-4; 10 bases line up with TRBD2. This CDR3 is 17 amino acids long. Per the germline V gene, CDR1 is MDHEN and CDR2 is SYDVKM.

This clonotype was seen repeatedly, ten times or more. The chain employs TRBV6-2 or TRBV6-3 and TRBJ1-1, with a tentative D call TRBD1 (6 bases). The V and J ends lost 6 bases and 1 base respectively, with 15 bases between them. The CDR3 extends over 15 amino acids. Looked up from germline, CDR1 is MNHEY and CDR2 is SVGEGT. The CDR3 DNA reads as TGTGCCAGCAGAGAACACAGGGACGGGAACACTGAAGCTTTCTTT. Residues: CASREHRDGNTEAFF.

Remarks on this clonotype: A much larger clone differs by one base, so this may be a read error. The chain combines TRBV20-1 with TRBJ1-2, with 10 bases aligning to TRBD1. This CDR3 is 13 amino acids long. The germline V gene encodes CDR1 DFQATT and CDR2 SNEGSKA (reference sequence). The CDR3 reads CSVGTGEDYGYAF. The CDR3 DNA reads TGCAGCGTTGGGACAGGGGAGGACTATGGCTACGCCTTC.

In its sample, this clonotype was seen many times. The V call is TRBV15, the J call TRBJ1-5; D unresolved. The V gene lost 8 bases and the J gene lost 4 bases, with 12 bases spanning the gap. Germline CDR1 LNHNV, CDR2 YYDKDF (reference sequence). The CDR3 covers 13 residues. The CDR3 spells CATGEQSNQPQHF. CDR3 DNA sequence: TGTGCCACCGGGGAGCAATCTAATCAGCCCCAGCATTTT.

This clonotype was seen a single time. A much larger clone lies a single base off, so this may be a read error. The J gene is TRBJ1-1, the V gene TRBV4-1; D is undetermined. This CDR3 region has 16 residues. From germline, CDR1 is MGHRA and CDR2 YSYEKL. CDR3 bases: TGCGCCAGCAGGCAAGGTTGGACGGGGATGAACACTGAAGCTTTCTTT. Residues: CASRQGWTGMNTEAFF.

This clonotype occurred many times. V is TRBV15 and J is TRBJ2-1; D remains unclear. Germline-derived CDR1 and CDR2 are LNHNV and YYDKDF (reference sequence). Trimming left V 1 base short and J 7 bases short, with 8 bases between. The CDR3 covers 13 residues. CDR3 protein: CATSRGWTNEQFF. CDR3 DNA: TGTGCCACCAGCAGAGGATGGACGAATGAGCAGTTCTTC.

This clonotype was seen a handful of times. The V gene is TRBV19, the J gene TRBJ1-5; the D is unclear. CDR1 is LNHDA, CDR2 SQIVND, per germline (reference sequence). This CDR3 comprises 13 residues. V was trimmed by 3 bases and J by 4 bases, leaving 7 bases between them. The CDR3, as DNA: TGTGCCAGTAGTATGGAGGAGAATCAGCCCCAGCATTTT. Amino acids: CASSMEENQPQHF.

The table lists this clonotype with many counts. The chain has TRBV7-8 and TRBJ1-1; possibly TRBD1 for D (6 bases). In germline, CDR1 is SGHVS, CDR2 FQNEAQ. The CDR3 spans 15 residues. V shed 1 base and J shed 0 bases, with 9 bases lying between them. Written as DNA, the CDR3 is TGTGCCAGCAGCTTAGTAGGGACAATGAACACTGAAGCTTTCTTT. Residues: CASSLVGTMNTEAFF.

As to this clonotype: Germline and junction disagree at one end, which may indicate a read error. The chain joins TRBV10-3 to TRBJ1-5; D is perhaps TRBD1 (6 bases). This CDR3 comprises 14 residues. Looked up from germline, CDR1 is ENHRY and CDR2 is SYGVKD. CDR3 nucleotides: TGTGCCACCCAGGGGAATAATAGCGATCAGCCCCAGAATTTT. Translated, it gives CATQGNNSDQPQNF.

This clonotype came up many times. Written as DNA, the CDR3 is TGCAGTGCTAGGCACGCGGGGGGAACGGAGACCCAGTACTTC. Its translation: CSARHAGGTETQYF. V is TRBV20-1 and J is TRBJ2-5; TRBD2 agrees at 8 bases. After removal of 3 bases from V and 5 bases from J, the junction contained 8 bases not matched to a gene. The CDR3 is 14 residues long. The germline V gene has CDR1 DFQATT and CDR2 SNEGSKA (reference sequence).

This clonotype was counted many times. The genes are TRBV27 and TRBJ1-5; tentative D call: TRBD1 (6 bases). Germline-derived CDR1 and CDR2 are MNHEY and SMNVEV (reference sequence). V lost 6 bases, J lost 4 bases, and 10 bases lay in between. This CDR3 contains 13 residues. The CDR3 sequence: CASRPTGNQPQHF. DNA for the CDR3: TGTGCCAGCAGACCTACAGGGAATCAGCCCCAGCATTTT.

For this clonotype: A much larger clone lies one base from this, so it may be a read error. The J gene is TRBJ2-7, the V gene TRBV6-1; D unresolved. The CDR3 totals 14 residues. Germline-derived CDR1 and CDR2 are MNHNS and SASEGT. The CDR3 region has the DNA TGTGCCAGCAGGGATGGCAGCCCCTCCTACGAGAAGTACTTC. Residues: CASRDGSPSYEKYF.

A note on this clonotype: A read error may explain this, as a much larger clone is one base away. The rearrangement joins TRBV24-1 to TRBJ1-2; D call uncertain. This CDR3 region has 13 residues. CDR1 and CDR2 (germline): KGHDR, SFDVKD. Between the trimmed V and J ends, which lost 4 bases and 3 bases, there was a span of 8 bases. CDR3 in amino acids: CATSDRTDYGYTF. The CDR3 region has the DNA TGTGCCACCAGTGACAGGACGGACTATGGCTACACCTTC.

This clonotype was recorded at least ten times. The rearrangement joins TRBV20-1 to TRBJ1-6; D gene uncertain. The germline CDR1 and CDR2 sequences are DFQATT and SNEGSKA (reference sequence). The CDR3 contains 17 residues. V was trimmed by 0 bases and J by 7 bases, leaving 19 bases between them. CDR3 sequence reads: CSARDLLETGRNSPLHF. For the CDR3, the DNA is TGCAGTGCTAGAGATCTACTAGAGACGGGGAGGAATTCACCCCTCCACTTT.

Ten or more counts support this clonotype. The rearrangement joins TRBV29-1 to TRBJ1-2, with D perhaps TRBD1 (5 bases). V was clipped by 5 bases and J by 0 bases, with 7 bases between them. Germline V lookup: CDR1 SQVTM, CDR2 ANQGSEA. The CDR3 consists of 12 residues. As DNA, the CDR3 is TGCAGCGTTCGGACATCTAACTATGGCTACACCTTC. Residues: CSVRTSNYGYTF.

The chain couples TRBV12-3 or TRBV12-4 to TRBJ2-4; no reliable D call. The CDR3 contains 14 residues. V was clipped by 5 bases and J by 7 bases, with 15 bases between them. This CDR3 reads CASSTDIQNNIQYF. As DNA, the CDR3 is TGTGCCAGCAGTACAGATATTCAAAACAACATTCAGTACTTC.

The rearrangement links TRBV4-1 to TRBJ2-2, with 10 bases aligning to TRBD2. The germline gives CDR1 MGHRA, CDR2 YSYEKL. Trimming cost V 6 bases and J 5 bases; bases outside gene matches: 9. This CDR3 has 16 residues. The CDR3 bases are TGCGCCAGCAGTCTTGGACTAGCGGAAAGGACCGGGGAGCTGTTTTTT. It yields the protein CASSLGLAERTGELFF.

This clonotype has only one observation. This could be a read error, since a much larger clone is one nucleotide away. The chain employs TRBV7-2 and TRBJ2-5; D unresolved. Matching the DNA end better, TRBJ2-1 makes the J call doubtful. Germline loops: CDR1 SGHTA, CDR2 FQGNSA. The length of the CDR3 is 13 residues. CDR3 residues: CASSTLKQETQFF. The CDR3 DNA reads TGTGCCAGCAGCACACTGAAGCAAGAGACCCAGTTCTTC.

Many counts were recorded for this clonotype. This rearrangement joins TRBV20-1 to TRBJ2-7; 8 bases map to TRBD2. Germline V lookup: CDR1 DFQATT, CDR2 SNEGSKA (reference sequence). After removal of 3 bases from V and 3 bases from J, the junction contained 7 bases not matched to a gene. There are 14 residues in the CDR3. In DNA form, the CDR3 reads TGCAGTGCTAGTGACTTAGCGGGGTTCTACGAGCAGTACTTC. This translates into CSASDLAGFYEQYF.

Remarks on this clonotype: Sequence at one end of the junction differs from germline and may be a read error. The genes are TRBV4-3 and TRBJ2-1, with D tentatively TRBD2 (5 bases). The germline V gene encodes CDR1 LGHNA and CDR2 YSLEER. CDR3 length: 14 residues. The CDR3 DNA sequence: TGCGCCAGCAGCCAAGAGTCTAGCTACAATGAGGAGTTCTTC. Its translation is CASSQESSYNEEFF.

This clonotype was found many times. The chain combines TRBV7-9 with TRBJ2-3, with TRBD2 matching over 8 bases. The length of the CDR3 is 17 residues. Germline values: CDR1 SEHNR, CDR2 FQNEAQ (reference sequence). With 5 bases clipped from V and 4 bases from J, the junction kept 14 bases outside the gene matches. Here the CDR3 reads CASSLLSAGGGADTQYF. CDR3 nucleotide sequence: TGTGCCAGCAGCCTCCTTTCGGCGGGAGGTGGTGCAGATACGCAGTATTTT. The whole variable domain, remainder taken from reference TRBV7-9 and TRBJ2-3, is DTGVSQNPRHKITKRGQNVTFRCDPISEHNRLYWYRQTLGQGPEFLTYFQNEAQLEKSRLLSDRFSAERPKGSFSTLEIQRTEQGDSAMYLCASSLLSAGGGADTQYFGPGTRLTVL.

This clonotype has ten or more counts. The chain links TRBV20-1 to TRBJ1-6; tentative D call: TRBD1 (5 bases). CDR3 length equals 14 residues. Germline CDR1 DFQATT, CDR2 SNEGSKA (reference sequence). V lost 0 bases to trimming and J lost 5 bases, with 8 bases between them. The CDR3 loop reads CSARDRGDNSPLHF. In DNA form, the CDR3 reads TGCAGTGCTAGAGATCGGGGGGATAATTCACCCCTCCACTTT.

Ten or more counts support this clonotype. The chain links TRBV3-1 to TRBJ1-1, with 8 bases that match TRBD1. Per the germline V gene, CDR1 is LGHDT and CDR2 is YNNKEL (reference sequence). Unmatched junction bases numbered 8, after V lost 1 base and J lost 1 base. CDR3 length equals 17 residues. The CDR3 nucleotides are TGTGCCAGCAGCCAAGTCTTCCGGGACAGGAGGAACACTGAAGCTTTCTTT. It is translated as CASSQVFRDRRNTEAFF.

Regarding this clonotype: Just one base apart from a much larger clone, this may be a read error. The chain uses TRBV2 and TRBJ2-3, with D possibly being TRBD2 (5 bases). This CDR3 has 15 residues. Germline CDR1 and CDR2: SNHLY and FYNNEI. CDR3 sequence reads: CASSAPSHPPDTKYF. The CDR3 DNA follows: TGTGCCAGCAGTGCCCCTAGCCACCCCCCAGATACGAAGTATTTT.

This clonotype turned up a few times. This rearrangement joins TRBV30 to TRBJ2-5; 9 bases are shared with TRBD1. The CDR3 is made up of 14 amino acids. V shed 1 base, J shed 6 bases, and the junction held 6 bases outside the gene matches. The germline V gene has CDR1 GTSNPN and CDR2 SVGIG (reference sequence). For the CDR3, the DNA is TGTGCCTGGAGTGCCGGGACAGGGTCGAAGACCCAGTACTTC. It yields the protein CAWSAGTGSKTQYF.

This sequence joins TRBV6-2 or TRBV6-3 and TRBJ2-1; tentative D call: TRBD1 (5 bases). This CDR3 is 18 amino acids long. Germline-derived CDR1 and CDR2 are MNHEY and SVGEGT. Deletions cut 4 bases from V and 0 bases from J, with 19 bases between. The DNA for the CDR3 is TGTGCCAGCAGTTCCGTGGGGTCTTGGGGCAGCTCCTACAATGAGCAGTTCTTC. Encoded protein: CASSSVGSWGSSYNEQFF.

V gene TRBV6-5 combines with J gene TRBJ2-7; D is uncertain. The V gene's germline CDR1 is MNHEY and CDR2 SVGAGI. The V end lost 11 bases, the J end lost 3 bases, and 17 bases lay between the germline ends. CDR3 size: 13 residues. The CDR3 is CARLSSGYYEQYF. In DNA form, the CDR3 reads TGTGCCCGTTTATCTAGTGGATACTACGAGCAGTACTTC.

This clonotype was detected a few times. The V and J genes are TRBV7-2 and TRBJ2-1; D is unclear. Germline CDR1 reads SGHTA; CDR2 reads FQGNSA. Trimming pared 1 base from V and 2 bases from J, leaving 9 bases between. The CDR3 contains 15 residues. CDR3 DNA sequence: TGTGCCAGCAGCTTAGTGTCAAACCCCTACAATGAGCAGTTCTTC. Its translation is CASSLVSNPYNEQFF. The full variable domain, its missing parts supplied by reference TRBV7-2 and TRBJ2-1, is GAGVSQSPSNKVTEKGKDVELRCDPISGHTALYWYRQSLGQGLEFLIYFQGNSAPDKSGLPSDRFSAERTGGSVSTLTIQRTQQEDSAVYLCASSLVSNPYNEQFFGPGTRLTVL.